The T cell receptor beta chain under discussion was sequenced for a study of CD8 T cells in Susac syndrome. While CD8+ and CD4+ T cells were isolated negatively, TEMRA cells were enriched by FACS. After extraction with the RNeasy kit, about 0.5 to 1 ug of the RNA was reverse transcribed using random hexamers. The method of amplification for TCR beta CDR3 was immunoSEQ multiplex PCR, covering 54 Vbeta and 13 Jbeta. TCRdb processed the immunoSEQ multiplex PCR reads anew with MiXCR; each CDR3 protein has one entry. The sample records over 300,000 distinct CDR3 sequences, 90% to 95% being singletons. From germline, CDR1 is MDHEN and CDR2 SYDVKM. The CDR3 length is 14 residues. V gave up 5 bases and J gave up 0 bases, with 10 bases separating them.

Input material: CD4+ T cells from PBMCs. This rearrangement joins TRBV28 to TRBJ1-1; D might be TRBD1 (6 bases). The sequence was collected from a human donor with multiple sclerosis. In DNA, the CDR3 is TGTGCCAGCAGTAGGGGGGGCATGAACACTGAAGCTTTCTTT. It translates to CASSRGGMNTEAFF.